The rows below give T cell receptor beta chains drawn from one sample of a study of T cell responses to AZD1222 COVID-19 vaccine. The assay was immunoSEQ multiplex PCR, and TCRdb's table has in-frame clones only and misses some. The repertoire holds roughly 160,000 clones, with over 75% as singletons. The source material was peripheral blood, sampled 28 days after the second AZD1222 dose. The receptors shown here come from an adult who received the AZD1222 COVID-19 vaccine. Each CDR3 is given with its conserved first and last residue. D genes are given only for firm matches. Clone size is given for some rows only: seen once, a few or many times, or a class if the clone is expanded.

once	TRBV29-1	TRBJ2-7	-	TGCAGCGTTGAAACGTCCTTGGCGAGGGAGCAGTACTTC	CSVETSLAREQYF
once	TRBV3-1/TRBV3-2	TRBJ1-2	-	TGTGCCAGCAGCCAACGGATCTACGGCTACACCTTC	CASSQRIYGYTF
-	TRBV7-9	TRBJ1-3	-	TGTGCCAGCAGCAACGGACCAAACACCATATATTTT	CASSNGPNTIYF
-	TRBV6-2/TRBV6-3	TRBJ2-1	TRBD2	TGTGCCAGCAGTACAGGGACTAGCGGATACAATGAGCAGTTCTTC	CASSTGTSGYNEQFF
-	TRBV29-1	TRBJ2-1	TRBD1	TGCAGCGTTTGGGTATTCGGGACAGGGTCGGACAATGAGCAGTTCTTC	CSVWVFGTGSDNEQFF
-	TRBV13	TRBJ2-5	-	TGTGCCAGCAGCTTATTCGGCGTGAGGGAGACCCAGTACTTC	CASSLFGVRETQYF
-	TRBV6-5	TRBJ2-7	-	TGTGCCAGCAGTTACTCGCCAGTGAACAGCTACGAGCAGTACTTC	CASSYSPVNSYEQYF
-	TRBV7-3	TRBJ2-7	TRBD2	TGTGCCAGCAGCTTAGGGCCCGCGGGAGGCGAGCAGTACTTC	CASSLGPAGGEQYF
-	TRBV29-1	TRBJ2-7	-	TGCAGCGGCGGACACTCCTACGAGCAGTACTTC	CSGGHSYEQYF
-	TRBV2	TRBJ2-7	TRBD2	TGTGCCAGCAGTGAAGCGCTAGCGGTCCTTTACGAGCAGTACTTC	CASSEALAVLYEQYF
-	TRBV7-8	TRBJ1-5	TRBD1	TGTGCCAGCAGCTTCGGACAGGGGTGGCAGCCCCAGCATTTT	CASSFGQGWQPQHF
-	TRBV7-3	TRBJ2-2	-	TGTGCCAGCGGGGCCCTGGGACGGGAAAACACCGGGGAGCTGTTTTTT	CASGALGRENTGELFF
-	TRBV5-1	TRBJ1-2	-	TGCGCCAGCAGCTTGAGTACCTATGGCTACACCTTC	CASSLSTYGYTF
-	TRBV13	TRBJ1-2	-	TGTGCCAGCAGCTTACGAGGGCTGACCTATGGCTACACCTTC	CASSLRGLTYGYTF
-	TRBV6-5	TRBJ1-3	-	TGTGCCAGCAGGCGGACACCCGAGAGGAACACCATATATTTT	CASRRTPERNTIYF
-	TRBV2	TRBJ1-1	-	TGTGCCAGCAGCCCCGGGTTCTCGGACGCTGAAGCTTTCTTT	CASSPGFSDAEAFF
-	TRBV11-2	TRBJ2-7	-	TGTGCCAGCAGCTTAGGATCGGATACGGAGTACTTC	CASSLGSDTEYF
-	TRBV7-6	TRBJ1-2	-	TGTGCCAGCAGCCCCCAAGCGAGGAGCGCCGGTAACTATGGCTACACCTTC	CASSPQARSAGNYGYTF
-	TRBV2	TRBJ2-1	TRBD2	TGTGCCAGCAGTGGACTAGCGGGGGGGCCACGGTTCTTC	CASSGLAGGPRFF
-	TRBV3-1/TRBV3-2	TRBJ1-5	-	TGTGCCAGCAGCCAGGGGAGGGAACCCCAGCATTTT	CASSQGREPQHF
-	TRBV3-1/TRBV3-2	TRBJ2-3	TRBD2	TGTGCCAGCAGCCAAGATCCTGCTAGCGGGAGTCTAGATACGCAGTATTTT	CASSQDPASGSLDTQYF
-	TRBV12-5	TRBJ1-2	-	TGTGCTAGTGGTTTGGTAATTTATGGCTACACCTTC	CASGLVIYGYTF
-	TRBV11-2	TRBJ1-1	-	TGTGCCAGCAGCCGACACGAGTCCTTCCGGGCCGGGGTGTGGTGGGAAGCTTTCTTT	CASSRHESFRAGVWWEAFF